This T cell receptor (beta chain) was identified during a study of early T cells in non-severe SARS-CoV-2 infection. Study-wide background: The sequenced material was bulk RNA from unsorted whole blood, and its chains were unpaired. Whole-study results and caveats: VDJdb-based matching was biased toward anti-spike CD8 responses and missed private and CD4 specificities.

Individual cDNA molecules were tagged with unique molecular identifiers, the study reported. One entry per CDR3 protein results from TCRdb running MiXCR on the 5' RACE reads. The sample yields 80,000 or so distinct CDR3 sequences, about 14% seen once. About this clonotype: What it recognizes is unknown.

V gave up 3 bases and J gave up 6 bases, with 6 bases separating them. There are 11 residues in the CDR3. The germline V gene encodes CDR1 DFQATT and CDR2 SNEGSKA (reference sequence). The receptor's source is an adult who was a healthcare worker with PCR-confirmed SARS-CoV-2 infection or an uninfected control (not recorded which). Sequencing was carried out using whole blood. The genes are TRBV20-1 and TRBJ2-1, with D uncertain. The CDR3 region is CSARDPNEQFF. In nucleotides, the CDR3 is TGCAGTGCTAGGGACCCCAATGAGCAGTTCTTC.